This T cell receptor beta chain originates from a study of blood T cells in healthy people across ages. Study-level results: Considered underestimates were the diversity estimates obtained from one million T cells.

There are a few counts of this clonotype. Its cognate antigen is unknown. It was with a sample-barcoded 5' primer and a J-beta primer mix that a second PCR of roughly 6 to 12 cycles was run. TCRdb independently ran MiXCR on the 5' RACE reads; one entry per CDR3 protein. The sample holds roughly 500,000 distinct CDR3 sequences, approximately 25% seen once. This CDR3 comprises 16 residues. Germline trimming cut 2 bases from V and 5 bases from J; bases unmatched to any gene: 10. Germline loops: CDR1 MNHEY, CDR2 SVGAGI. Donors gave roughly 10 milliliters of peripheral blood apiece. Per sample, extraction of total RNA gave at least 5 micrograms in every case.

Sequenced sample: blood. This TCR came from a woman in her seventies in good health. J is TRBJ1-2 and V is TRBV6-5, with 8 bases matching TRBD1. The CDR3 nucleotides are TGTGCCAGCAGTTACGGGTTGGGACAGGAGCTTTATGGCTACACCTTC. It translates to CASSYGLGQELYGYTF.